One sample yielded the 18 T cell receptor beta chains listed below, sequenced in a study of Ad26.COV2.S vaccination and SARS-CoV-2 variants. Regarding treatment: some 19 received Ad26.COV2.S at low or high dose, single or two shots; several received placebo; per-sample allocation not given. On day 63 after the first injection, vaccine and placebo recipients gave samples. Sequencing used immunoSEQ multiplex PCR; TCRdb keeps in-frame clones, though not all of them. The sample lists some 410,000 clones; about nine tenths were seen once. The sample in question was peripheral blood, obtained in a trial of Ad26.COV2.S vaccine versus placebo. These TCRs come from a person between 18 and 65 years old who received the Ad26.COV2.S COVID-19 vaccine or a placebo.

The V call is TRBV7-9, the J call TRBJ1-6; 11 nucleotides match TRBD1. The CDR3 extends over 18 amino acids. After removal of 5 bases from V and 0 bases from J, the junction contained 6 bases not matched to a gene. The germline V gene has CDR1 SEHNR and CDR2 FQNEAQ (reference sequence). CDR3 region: CASSRDRGIPSYNSPLHF. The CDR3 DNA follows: TGTGCCAGCAGCCGGGACAGGGGGATCCCCTCCTATAATTCACCCCTCCACTTT. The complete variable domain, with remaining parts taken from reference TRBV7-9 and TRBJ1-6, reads DTGVSQNPRHKITKRGQNVTFRCDPISEHNRLYWYRQTLGQGPEFLTYFQNEAQLEKSRLLSDRFSAERPKGSFSTLEIQRTEQGDSAMYLCASSRDRGIPSYNSPLHFGNGTRLTVT.

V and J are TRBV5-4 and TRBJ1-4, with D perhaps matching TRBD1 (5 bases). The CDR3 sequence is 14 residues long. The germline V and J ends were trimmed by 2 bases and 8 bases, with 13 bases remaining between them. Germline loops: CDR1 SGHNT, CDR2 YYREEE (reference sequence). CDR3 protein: CASSFQGVEEKLFF. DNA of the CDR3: TGTGCCAGCAGCTTCCAAGGGGTGGAGGAAAAACTGTTTTTT. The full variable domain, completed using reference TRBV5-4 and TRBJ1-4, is ETGVTQSPTHLIKTRGQQVTLRCSSQSGHNTVSWYQQALGQGPQFIFQYYREEENGRGNFPPRFSGLQFPNYSSELNVNALELDDSALYLCASSFQGVEEKLFFGSGTQLSVL.

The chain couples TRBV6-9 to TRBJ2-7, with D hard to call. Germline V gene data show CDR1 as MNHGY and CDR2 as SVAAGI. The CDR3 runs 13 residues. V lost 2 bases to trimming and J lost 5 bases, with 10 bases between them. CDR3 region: CASSYLCLNEQYF. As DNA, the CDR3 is TGTGCCAGCAGTTATCTTTGCCTCAACGAGCAGTACTTC.

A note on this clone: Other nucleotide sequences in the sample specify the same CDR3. CDR3 in DNA: TGCGCCAGCAGTCTGGGACAGGGCTCCTACAATGAGCAGTTCTTC. Protein: CASSLGQGSYNEQFF. The chain is built from TRBV5-1 and TRBJ2-1; 9 nucleotides match TRBD1. V shed 5 bases and J 0 bases; nucleotides not matched to a gene: 3. CDR1 SGHRS and CDR2 YFSETQ come from the germline V gene. The CDR3 totals 15 residues.

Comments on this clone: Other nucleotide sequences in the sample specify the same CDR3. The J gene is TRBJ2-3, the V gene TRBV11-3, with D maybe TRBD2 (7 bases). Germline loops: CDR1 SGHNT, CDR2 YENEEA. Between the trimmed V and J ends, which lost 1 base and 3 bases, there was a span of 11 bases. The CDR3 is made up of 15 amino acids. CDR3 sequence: CASSLGGGGTDTQYF. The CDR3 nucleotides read TGTGCCAGCAGCTTAGGAGGGGGGGGGACAGATACGCAGTATTTT.

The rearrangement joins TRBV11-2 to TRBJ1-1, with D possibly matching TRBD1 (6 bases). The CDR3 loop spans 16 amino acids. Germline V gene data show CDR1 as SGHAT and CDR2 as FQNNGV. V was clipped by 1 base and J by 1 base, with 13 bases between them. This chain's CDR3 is CASSLAQGFTNTEAFF. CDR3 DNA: TGTGCCAGCAGCTTAGCTCAGGGGTTTACGAACACTGAAGCTTTCTTT.

CDR3 in amino acids: CASSNQRADNQPQHF. The DNA of the CDR3 is TGTGCCAGCTCCAACCAACGGGCGGACAATCAGCCCCAGCATTTT. The gene calls are TRBV18 and TRBJ1-5; unclear D gene. The CDR3 covers 15 residues. Trimming removed 6 bases at V and 3 bases at J, with 15 bases between. Germline V CDR1 and CDR2: KGHSH, LQKENI.

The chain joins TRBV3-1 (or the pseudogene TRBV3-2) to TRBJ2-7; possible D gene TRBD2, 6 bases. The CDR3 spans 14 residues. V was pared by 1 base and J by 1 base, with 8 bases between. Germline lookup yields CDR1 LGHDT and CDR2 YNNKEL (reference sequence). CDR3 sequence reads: CASSQVAGSYEQYF. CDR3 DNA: TGTGCCAGCAGCCAAGTGGCGGGGTCCTACGAGCAGTACTTC.

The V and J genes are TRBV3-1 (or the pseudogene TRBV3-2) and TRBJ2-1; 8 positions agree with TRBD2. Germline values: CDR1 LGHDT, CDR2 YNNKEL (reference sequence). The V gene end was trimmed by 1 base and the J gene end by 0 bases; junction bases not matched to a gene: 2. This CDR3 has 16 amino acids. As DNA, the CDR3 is TGTGCCAGCAGCCAAGTCGGGGGGGGCTCCTACAATGAGCAGTTCTTC. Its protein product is CASSQVGGGSYNEQFF.

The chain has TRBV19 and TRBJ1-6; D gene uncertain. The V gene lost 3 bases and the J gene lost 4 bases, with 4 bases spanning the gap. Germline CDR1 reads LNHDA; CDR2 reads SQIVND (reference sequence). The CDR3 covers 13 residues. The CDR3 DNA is TGTGCCAGTAGTATCGTGTATAATTCACCCCTCCACTTT. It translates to CASSIVYNSPLHF.

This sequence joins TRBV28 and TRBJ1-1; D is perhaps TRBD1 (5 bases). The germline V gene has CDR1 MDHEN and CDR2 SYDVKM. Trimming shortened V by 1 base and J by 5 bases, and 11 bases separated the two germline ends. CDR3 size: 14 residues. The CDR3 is CASSLYQGGTEAFF. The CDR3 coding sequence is TGTGCCAGCAGTTTATATCAGGGCGGTACTGAAGCTTTCTTT.

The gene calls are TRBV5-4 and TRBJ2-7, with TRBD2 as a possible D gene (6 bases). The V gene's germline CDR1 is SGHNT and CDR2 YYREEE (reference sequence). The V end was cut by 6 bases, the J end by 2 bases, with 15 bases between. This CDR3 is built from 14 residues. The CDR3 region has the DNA TGTGCCAGCACCCTAGACGGGGGAACCTACGAGCAGTACTTC. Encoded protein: CASTLDGGTYEQYF.

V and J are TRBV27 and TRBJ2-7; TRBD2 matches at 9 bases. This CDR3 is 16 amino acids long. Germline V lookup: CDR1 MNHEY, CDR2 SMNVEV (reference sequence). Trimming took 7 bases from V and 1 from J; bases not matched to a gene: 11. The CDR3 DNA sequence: TGTGCCAGCACCACACCGAGTAGCGGGGGATCCTACGAGCAGTACTTC. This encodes CASTTPSSGGSYEQYF.

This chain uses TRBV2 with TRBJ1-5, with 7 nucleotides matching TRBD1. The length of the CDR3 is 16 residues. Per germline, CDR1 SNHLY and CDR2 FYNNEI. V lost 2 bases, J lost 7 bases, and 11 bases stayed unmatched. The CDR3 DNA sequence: TGTGCCAGCAGTGAACTCTGGGGACAGCTCGCCCAGCCCCAGCATTTT. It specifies CASSELWGQLAQPQHF.

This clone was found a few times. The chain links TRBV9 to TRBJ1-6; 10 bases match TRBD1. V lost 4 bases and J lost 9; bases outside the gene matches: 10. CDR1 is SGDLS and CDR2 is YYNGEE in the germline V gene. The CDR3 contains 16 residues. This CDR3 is CASSPRDRGPVSPLHF. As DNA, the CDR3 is TGTGCCAGCAGCCCCCGGGACAGGGGCCCCGTTTCACCCCTCCACTTT.

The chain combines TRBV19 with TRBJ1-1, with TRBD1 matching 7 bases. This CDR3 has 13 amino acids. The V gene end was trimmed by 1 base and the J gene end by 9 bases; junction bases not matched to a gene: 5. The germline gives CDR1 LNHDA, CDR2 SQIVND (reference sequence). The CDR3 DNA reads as TGTGCCAGTAGTATAGGGACAGGACGGCAAGCTTTCTTT. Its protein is CASSIGTGRQAFF.

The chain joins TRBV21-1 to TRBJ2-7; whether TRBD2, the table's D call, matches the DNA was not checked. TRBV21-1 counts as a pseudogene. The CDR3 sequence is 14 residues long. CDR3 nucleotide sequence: TGTGCCAGCAGCAAAGAGGACCTAGCAAACGAGCAGTACTTC. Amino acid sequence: CASSKEDLANEQYF.

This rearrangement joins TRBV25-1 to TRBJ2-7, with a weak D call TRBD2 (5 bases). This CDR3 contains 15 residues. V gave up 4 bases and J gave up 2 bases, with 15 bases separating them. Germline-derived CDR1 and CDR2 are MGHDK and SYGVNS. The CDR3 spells CASSGVSGPAYEQYF. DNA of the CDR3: TGTGCCAGCAGTGGGGTAAGCGGACCGGCCTACGAGCAGTACTTC.